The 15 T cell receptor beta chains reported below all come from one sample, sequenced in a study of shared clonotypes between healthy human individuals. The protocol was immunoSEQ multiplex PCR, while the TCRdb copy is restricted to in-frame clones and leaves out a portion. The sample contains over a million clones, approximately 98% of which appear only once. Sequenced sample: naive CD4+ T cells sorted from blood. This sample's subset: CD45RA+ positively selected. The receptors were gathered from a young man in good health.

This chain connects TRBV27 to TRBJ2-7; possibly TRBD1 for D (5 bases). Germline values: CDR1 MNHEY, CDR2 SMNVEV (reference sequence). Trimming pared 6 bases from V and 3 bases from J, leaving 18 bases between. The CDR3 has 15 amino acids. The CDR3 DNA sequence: TGTGCCAGCAGAGCCAAGGGGTGGCGAGGCTACGAGCAGTACTTC. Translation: CASRAKGWRGYEQYF.

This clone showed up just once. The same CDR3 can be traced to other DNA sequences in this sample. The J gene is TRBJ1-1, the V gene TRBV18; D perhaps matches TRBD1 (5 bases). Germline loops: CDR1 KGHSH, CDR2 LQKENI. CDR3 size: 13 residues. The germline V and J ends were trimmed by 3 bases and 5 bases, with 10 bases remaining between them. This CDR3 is CASSPPGNTEAFF. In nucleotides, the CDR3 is TGTGCCAGCTCACCTCCAGGGAATACTGAAGCTTTCTTT.

This CDR3 reads CASRAPGTGLIGELFF. For the CDR3, the DNA is TGTGCCAGCAGGGCCCCCGGGACAGGGTTGATCGGGGAGCTGTTTTTT. The chain uses TRBV7-2 and TRBJ2-2, with 9 bases matching TRBD1. Germline CDR1 SGHTA, CDR2 FQGNSA. This CDR3 has 16 residues. The V segment lost 6 bases and the J segment 7 bases; nucleotides outside the gene matches: 12.

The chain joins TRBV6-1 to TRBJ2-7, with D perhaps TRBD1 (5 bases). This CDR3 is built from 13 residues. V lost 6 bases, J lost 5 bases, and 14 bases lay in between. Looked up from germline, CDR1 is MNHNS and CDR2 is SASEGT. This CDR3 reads CASRGHVLDEQYF. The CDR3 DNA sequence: TGTGCCAGCAGAGGACATGTTCTGGACGAGCAGTACTTC.

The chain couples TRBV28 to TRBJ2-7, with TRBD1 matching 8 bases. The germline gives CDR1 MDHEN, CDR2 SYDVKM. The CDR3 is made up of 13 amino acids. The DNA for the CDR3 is TGTTGCAGTTCCGGGACAGGAGCTTACGAGCAGTACTTC. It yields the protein CCSSGTGAYEQYF.

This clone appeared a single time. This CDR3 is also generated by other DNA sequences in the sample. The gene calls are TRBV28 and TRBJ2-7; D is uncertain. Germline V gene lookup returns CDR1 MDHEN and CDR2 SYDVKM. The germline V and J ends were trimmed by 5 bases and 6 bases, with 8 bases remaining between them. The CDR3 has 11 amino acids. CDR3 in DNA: TGTGCCAGCAGTCCCTCGGGCGAGCAGTACTTC. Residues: CASSPSGEQYF.

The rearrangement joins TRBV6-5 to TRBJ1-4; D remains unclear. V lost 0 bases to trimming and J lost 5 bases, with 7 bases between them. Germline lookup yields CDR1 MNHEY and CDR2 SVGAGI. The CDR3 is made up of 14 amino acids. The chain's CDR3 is CASSYSWANEKLFF. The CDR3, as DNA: TGTGCCAGCAGTTACTCGTGGGCGAATGAAAAACTGTTTTTT.

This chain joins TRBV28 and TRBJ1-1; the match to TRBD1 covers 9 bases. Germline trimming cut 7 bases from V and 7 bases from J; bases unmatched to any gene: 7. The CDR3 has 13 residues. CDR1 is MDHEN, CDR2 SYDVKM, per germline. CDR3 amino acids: CASTWDRASEAFF. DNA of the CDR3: TGTGCCAGCACCTGGGACAGGGCGAGTGAAGCTTTCTTT.

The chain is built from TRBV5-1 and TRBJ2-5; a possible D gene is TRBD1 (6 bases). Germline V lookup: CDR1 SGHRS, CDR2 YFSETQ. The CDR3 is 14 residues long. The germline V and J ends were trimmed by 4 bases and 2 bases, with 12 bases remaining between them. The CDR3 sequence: CASSPGQIQETQYF. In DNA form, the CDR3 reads TGCGCCAGCAGCCCCGGACAGATTCAAGAGACCCAGTACTTC.

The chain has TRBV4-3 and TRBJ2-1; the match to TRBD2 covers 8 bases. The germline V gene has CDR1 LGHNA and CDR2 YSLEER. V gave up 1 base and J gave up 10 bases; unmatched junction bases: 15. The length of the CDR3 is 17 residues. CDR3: CASSQAPGTRIPREQFF. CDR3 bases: TGCGCCAGCAGCCAAGCCCCCGGGACTAGGATCCCCAGGGAGCAGTTCTTC.

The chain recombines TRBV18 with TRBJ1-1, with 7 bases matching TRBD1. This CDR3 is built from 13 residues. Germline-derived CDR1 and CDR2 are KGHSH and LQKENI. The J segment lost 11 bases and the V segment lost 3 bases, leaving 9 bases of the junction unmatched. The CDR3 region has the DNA TGTGCCAGCTCACCTGCGACAGGGCCGGGGGCTTTCTTT. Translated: CASSPATGPGAFF.

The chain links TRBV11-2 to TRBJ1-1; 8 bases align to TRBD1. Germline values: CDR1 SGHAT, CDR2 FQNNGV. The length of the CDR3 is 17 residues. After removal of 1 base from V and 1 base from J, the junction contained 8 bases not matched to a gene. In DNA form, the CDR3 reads TGTGCCAGCAGCTTAGTCCGCAGGACAGGGCGGAACACTGAAGCTTTCTTT. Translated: CASSLVRRTGRNTEAFF.

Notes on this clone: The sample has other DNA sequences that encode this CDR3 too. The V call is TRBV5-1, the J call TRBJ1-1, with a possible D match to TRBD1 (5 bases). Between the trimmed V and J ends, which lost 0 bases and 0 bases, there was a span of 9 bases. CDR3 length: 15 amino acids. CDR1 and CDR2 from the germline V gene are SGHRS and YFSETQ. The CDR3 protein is CASSLVGTMNTEAFF. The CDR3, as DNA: TGCGCCAGCAGCTTGGTCGGGACGATGAACACTGAAGCTTTCTTT. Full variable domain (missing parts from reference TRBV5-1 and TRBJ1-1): KAGVTQTPRYLIKTRGQQVTLSCSPISGHRSVSWYQQTPGQGLQFLFEYFSETQRNKGNFPGRFSGRQFSNSRSEMNVSTLELGDSALYLCASSLVGTMNTEAFFGQGTRLTVV.

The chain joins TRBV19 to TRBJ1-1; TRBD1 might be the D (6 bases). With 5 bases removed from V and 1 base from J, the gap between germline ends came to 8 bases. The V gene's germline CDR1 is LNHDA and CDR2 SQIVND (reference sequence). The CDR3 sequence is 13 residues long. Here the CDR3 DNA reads TGTGCCAGTAGTCAACAGGGGAACACTGAAGCTTTCTTT. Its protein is CASSQQGNTEAFF. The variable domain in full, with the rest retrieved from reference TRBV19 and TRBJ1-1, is DGGITQSPKYLFRKEGQNVTLSCEQNLNHDAMYWYRQDPGQGLRLIYYSQIVNDFQKGDIAEGYSVSREKKESFPLTVTSAQKNPTAFYLCASSQQGNTEAFFGQGTRLTVV.

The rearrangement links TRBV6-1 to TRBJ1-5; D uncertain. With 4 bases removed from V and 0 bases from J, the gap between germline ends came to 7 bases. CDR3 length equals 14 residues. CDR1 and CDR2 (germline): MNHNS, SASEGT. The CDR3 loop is CASSVSASNQPQHF. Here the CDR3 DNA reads TGTGCCAGCAGTGTTTCGGCTAGCAATCAGCCCCAGCATTTT.